The 5 T cell receptor beta chains presented below share a single source sample, sequenced in a study of blood T cell repertoires in COVID-19 (dated by TCRdb to the early 2020s). Receptor libraries were prepared by the immunoSEQ multiplex PCR assay. Not all clones reach the TCRdb copy of this immuneACCESS table, which keeps in-frame sequences only. Checked studies attribute under half of the gap to unresolved V genes and leave the rest unexplained. This sample comprises some 200,000 clones, roughly 87% of them detected only once. The ten largest clones add up to 9% to 12% of the sample. Material: PBMCs or T cells enriched from blood (not recorded which). These receptors came from a man aged 18 to 30 with acute COVID-19.

The gene calls are TRBV7-8 and TRBJ1-4, with TRBD1 as a possible D gene (5 bases). The V gene's germline CDR1 is SGHVS and CDR2 FQNEAQ. There are 15 residues in the CDR3. Between the trimmed V and J ends, which lost 1 base and 8 bases, there was a span of 14 bases. The CDR3 nucleotides read TGTGCCAGCAGCTTAGTGCAGGGACTTCGGGAAAAACTGTTTTTT. The encoded protein is CASSLVQGLREKLFF.

The chain combines TRBV6-2 or TRBV6-3 with TRBJ1-1; tentative D call: TRBD1 (6 bases). The CDR3 is 13 residues long. The V gene's germline CDR1 is MNHEY and CDR2 SVGEGT. V was pared by 3 bases and J by 5 bases, with 10 bases between. The CDR3: CASSYTGQTEAFF. In DNA form, the CDR3 reads TGTGCCAGCAGTTATACAGGGCAAACTGAAGCTTTCTTT.

The chain employs TRBV6-5 and TRBJ1-5; D is unclear. CDR1 MNHEY and CDR2 SVGAGI come from the germline V gene. The CDR3 sequence is 14 residues long. The V end was cut by 6 bases, the J end by 1 base, with 10 bases between. The CDR3 here is CASREGWSNQPQHF. In DNA form, the CDR3 reads TGTGCCAGCAGAGAGGGTTGGAGCAATCAGCCCCAGCATTTT.

The sample holds one count of this clone. The chain carries TRBV10-3 and TRBJ2-2, with TRBD1 identical over 7 bases. Per germline, CDR1 ENHRY and CDR2 SYGVKD. The ends lost 9 bases at V and 2 bases at J; junction bases unmatched: 3. This CDR3 has 13 residues. The DNA for the CDR3 is TGTGCCATTGGGGACAGCAACACCGGGGAGCTGTTTTTT. Translated: CAIGDSNTGELFF.

The V gene is TRBV5-1, the J gene TRBJ1-4, with 9 bases matching TRBD1. Per the germline V gene, CDR1 is SGHRS and CDR2 is YFSETQ. V was pared by 4 bases and J by 8 bases, with 12 bases of the junction left unmatched. The CDR3 runs to 16 residues. CDR3 sequence reads: CASSQGQGSRQEKLFF. The CDR3 coding sequence is TGCGCCAGCAGCCAGGGACAGGGCTCTCGACAGGAAAAACTGTTTTTT.